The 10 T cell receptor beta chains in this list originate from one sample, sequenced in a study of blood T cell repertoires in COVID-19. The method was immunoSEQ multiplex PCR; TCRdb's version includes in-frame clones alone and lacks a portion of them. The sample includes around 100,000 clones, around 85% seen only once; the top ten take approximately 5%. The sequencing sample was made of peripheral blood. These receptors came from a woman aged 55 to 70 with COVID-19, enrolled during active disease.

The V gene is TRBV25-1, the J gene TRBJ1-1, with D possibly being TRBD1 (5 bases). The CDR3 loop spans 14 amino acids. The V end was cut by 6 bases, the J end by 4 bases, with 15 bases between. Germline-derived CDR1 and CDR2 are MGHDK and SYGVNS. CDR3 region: CASRGEGSGTEAFF. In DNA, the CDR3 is TGTGCCAGCAGGGGGGAGGGTAGCGGCACTGAAGCTTTCTTT. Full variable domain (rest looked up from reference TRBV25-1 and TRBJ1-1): EADIYQTPRYLVIGTGKKITLECSQTMGHDKMYWYQQDPGMELHLIHYSYGVNSTEKGDLSSESTVSRIRTEHFPLTLESARPSHTSQYLCASRGEGSGTEAFFGQGTRLTVV.

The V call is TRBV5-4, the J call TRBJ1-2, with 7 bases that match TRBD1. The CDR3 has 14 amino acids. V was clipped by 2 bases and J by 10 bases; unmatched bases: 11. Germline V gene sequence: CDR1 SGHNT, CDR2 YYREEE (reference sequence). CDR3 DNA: TGTGCCAGCAGCTTAAAGGGACAGATCGTAGACTACACCTTC. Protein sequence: CASSLKGQIVDYTF.

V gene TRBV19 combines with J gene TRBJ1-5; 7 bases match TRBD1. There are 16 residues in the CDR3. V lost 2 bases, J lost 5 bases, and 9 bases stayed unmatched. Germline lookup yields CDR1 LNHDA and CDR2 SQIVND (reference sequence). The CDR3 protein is CASSILTGVRDQPQHF. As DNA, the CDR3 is TGTGCCAGTAGTATACTTACAGGGGTGAGGGATCAGCCCCAGCATTTT.

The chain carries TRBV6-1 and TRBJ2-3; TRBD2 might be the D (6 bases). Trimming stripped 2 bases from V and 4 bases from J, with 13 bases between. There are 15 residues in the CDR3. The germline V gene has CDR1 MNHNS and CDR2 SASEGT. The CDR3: CASSEMGLEPDTQYF. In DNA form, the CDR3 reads TGTGCCAGCAGTGAAATGGGACTTGAACCAGATACGCAGTATTTT.

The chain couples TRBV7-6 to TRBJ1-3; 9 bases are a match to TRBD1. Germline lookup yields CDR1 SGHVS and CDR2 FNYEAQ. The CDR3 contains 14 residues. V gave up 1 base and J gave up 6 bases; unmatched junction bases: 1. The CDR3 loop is CASSLGTGENTIYF. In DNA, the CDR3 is TGTGCCAGCAGCTTAGGGACAGGGGAAAACACCATATATTTT.

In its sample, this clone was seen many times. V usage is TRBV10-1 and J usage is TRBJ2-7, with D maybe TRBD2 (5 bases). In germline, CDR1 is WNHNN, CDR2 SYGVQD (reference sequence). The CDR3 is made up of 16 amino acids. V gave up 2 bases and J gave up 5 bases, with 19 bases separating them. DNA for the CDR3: TGCGCCAGCAGTGAGGGTGGTCGGAGCAAGAGGGACGAGCAGTACTTC. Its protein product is CASSEGGRSKRDEQYF.

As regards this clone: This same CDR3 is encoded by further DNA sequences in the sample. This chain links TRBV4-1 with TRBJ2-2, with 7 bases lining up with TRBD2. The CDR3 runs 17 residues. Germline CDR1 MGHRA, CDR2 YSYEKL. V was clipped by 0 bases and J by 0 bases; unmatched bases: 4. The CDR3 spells CASSQDYGGANTGELFF. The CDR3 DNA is TGCGCCAGCAGCCAAGATTATGGGGGGGCGAACACCGGGGAGCTGTTTTTT.

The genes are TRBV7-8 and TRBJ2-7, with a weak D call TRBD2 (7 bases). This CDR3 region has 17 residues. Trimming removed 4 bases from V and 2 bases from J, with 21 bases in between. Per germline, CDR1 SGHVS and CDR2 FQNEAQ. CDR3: CASSWGGAEMGAYEQYF. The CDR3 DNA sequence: TGTGCCAGCAGCTGGGGGGGCGCGGAGATGGGTGCCTACGAGCAGTACTTC.

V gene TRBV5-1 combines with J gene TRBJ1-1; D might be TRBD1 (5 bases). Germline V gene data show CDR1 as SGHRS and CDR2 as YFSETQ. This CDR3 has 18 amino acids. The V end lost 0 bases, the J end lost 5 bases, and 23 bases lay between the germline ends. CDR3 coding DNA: TGCGCCAGCAGCTTGGATTTATCGGGGGAATTGGTAAAGACTGAAGCTTTCTTT. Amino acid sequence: CASSLDLSGELVKTEAFF.

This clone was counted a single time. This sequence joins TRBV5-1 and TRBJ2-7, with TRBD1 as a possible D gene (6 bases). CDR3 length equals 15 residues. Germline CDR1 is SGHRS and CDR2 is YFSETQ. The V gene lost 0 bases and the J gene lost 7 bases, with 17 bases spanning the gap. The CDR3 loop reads CASSLAGAGAGEQYF. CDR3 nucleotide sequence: TGCGCCAGCAGCTTGGCCGGCGCAGGGGCGGGTGAGCAGTACTTC.